These T cell receptor beta chains were read from a single sample in a study of blood T cells in healthy people across ages. TCRdb processed the 5' RACE reads anew with MiXCR; each CDR3 protein has one entry. The data hold approximately 1.5 million distinct CDR3 sequences, with around 35% observed a single time. Sequencing used blood. Receptors were obtained from a woman aged 25-40 years in good health. The CDR3 runs from the conserved cysteine through the conserved F or W. A D gene is named only where the DNA matches it firmly. Rows give clone size only sometimes, using once, few, many, or a class for an expanded clone.

>-|-|TRBJ2-3|TRBV30
CAWMGTATQYF
TGTGCCTGGATGGGGACGGCTACGCAGTATTTT
>TRBD2|few|TRBJ2-5|TRBV6-2/TRBV6-3
CASSPGTSWGRETQYF
TGTGCCAGCAGCCCCGGGACTAGTTGGGGGAGGGAGACCCAGTACTTC
>-|once|TRBJ2-1|TRBV27
CACSLEGLGSYNEQFF
TGTGCCTGCAGTTTAGAAGGGCTAGGGTCCTACAATGAGCAGTTCTTC
>TRBD2|many|TRBJ2-7|TRBV20-1
CSARDTSGTSVYEQYF
TGCAGTGCTAGAGATACCTCCGGGACTAGTGTCTACGAGCAGTACTTC
>-|many|TRBJ2-3|TRBV3-1
CASSPRGPTDTQYF
TGTGCCAGCAGCCCCAGGGGCCCCACAGATACGCAGTATTTT
>TRBD2|many|TRBJ2-2|TRBV7-3
CASSYVAGSGGELFF
TGTGCCAGCAGCTATGTAGCGGGTTCGGGCGGGGAGCTGTTTTTT
>TRBD1|-|TRBJ2-7|TRBV28
CASNPLGQRYEQYF
TGTGCCAGCAACCCACTGGGACAGAGATACGAGCAGTACTTC
>TRBD2|-|TRBJ2-5|TRBV6-1
CAAGTSGKETQYF
TGTGCCGCCGGGACTAGCGGGAAAGAGACCCAGTACTTC
>TRBD2|few|TRBJ2-1|TRBV12-3/TRBV12-4
CASSRGGLFKNEQFF
TGTGCCAGCAGTCGGGGGGGCTTGTTTAAAAATGAGCAGTTCTTC
>-|-|TRBJ2-3|TRBV10-3
CAISQRDSRADTQYF
TGTGCCATCAGTCAAAGGGACTCCAGGGCAGATACGCAGTATTTT
>-|few|TRBJ1-2|TRBV12-3/TRBV12-4
CASSPTDLGGYTF
TGTGCCAGCAGTCCCACGGACCTGGGGGGCTACACCTTC